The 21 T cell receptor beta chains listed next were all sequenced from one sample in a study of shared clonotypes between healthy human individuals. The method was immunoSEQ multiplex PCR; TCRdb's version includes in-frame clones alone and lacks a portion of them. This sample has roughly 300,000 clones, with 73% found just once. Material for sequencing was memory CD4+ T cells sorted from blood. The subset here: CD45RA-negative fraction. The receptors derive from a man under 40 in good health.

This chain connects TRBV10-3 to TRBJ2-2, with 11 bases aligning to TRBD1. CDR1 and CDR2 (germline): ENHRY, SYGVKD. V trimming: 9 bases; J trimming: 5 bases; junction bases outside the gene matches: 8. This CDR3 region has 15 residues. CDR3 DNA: TGTGCCATTAAAAAGGACAGGGGGCTTACCGGGGAGCTGTTTTTT. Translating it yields CAIKKDRGLTGELFF.

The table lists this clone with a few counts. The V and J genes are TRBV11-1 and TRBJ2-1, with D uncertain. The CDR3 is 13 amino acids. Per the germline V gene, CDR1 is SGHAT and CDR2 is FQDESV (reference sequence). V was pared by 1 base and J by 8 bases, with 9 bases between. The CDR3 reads CASSLGRLDEQFF. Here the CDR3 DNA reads TGTGCCAGCAGCTTAGGTCGTTTGGATGAGCAGTTCTTC.

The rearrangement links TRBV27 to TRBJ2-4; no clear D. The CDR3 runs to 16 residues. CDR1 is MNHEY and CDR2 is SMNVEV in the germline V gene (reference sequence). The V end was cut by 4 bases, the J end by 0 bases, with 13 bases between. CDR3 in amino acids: CASSYRHNLAKNIQYF. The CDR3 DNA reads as TGTGCCAGCAGTTACCGTCACAACTTAGCCAAAAACATTCAGTACTTC.

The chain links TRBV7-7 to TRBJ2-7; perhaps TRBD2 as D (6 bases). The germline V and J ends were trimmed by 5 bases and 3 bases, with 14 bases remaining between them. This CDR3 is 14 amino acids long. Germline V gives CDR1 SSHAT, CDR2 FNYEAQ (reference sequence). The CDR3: CASSKRLGGYEQYF. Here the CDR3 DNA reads TGTGCCAGCAGCAAACGACTGGGGGGCTACGAGCAGTACTTC. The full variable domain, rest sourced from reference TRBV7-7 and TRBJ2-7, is GAGVSQSPRYKVTKRGQDVTLRCDPISSHATLYWYQQALGQGPEFLTYFNYEAQPDKSGLPSDRFSAERPEGSISTLTIQRTEQRDSAMYRCASSKRLGGYEQYFGPGTRLTVT.

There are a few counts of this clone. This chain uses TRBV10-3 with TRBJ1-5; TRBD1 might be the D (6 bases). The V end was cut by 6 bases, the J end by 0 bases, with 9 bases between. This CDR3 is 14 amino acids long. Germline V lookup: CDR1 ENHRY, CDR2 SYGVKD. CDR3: CAIRSDSSNQPQHF. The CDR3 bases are TGTGCCATCAGATCGGACAGTAGCAATCAGCCCCAGCATTTT.

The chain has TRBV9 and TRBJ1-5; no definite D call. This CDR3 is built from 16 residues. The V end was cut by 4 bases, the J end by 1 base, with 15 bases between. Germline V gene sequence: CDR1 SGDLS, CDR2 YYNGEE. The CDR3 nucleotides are TGTGCCAGCAGCCCCGGTCCCTGGGAAAGCAATCAGCCCCAGCATTTT. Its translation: CASSPGPWESNQPQHF.

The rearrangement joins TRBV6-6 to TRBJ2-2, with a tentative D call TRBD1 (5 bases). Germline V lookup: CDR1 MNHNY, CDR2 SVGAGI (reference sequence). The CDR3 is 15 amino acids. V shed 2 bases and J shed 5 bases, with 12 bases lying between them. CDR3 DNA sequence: TGTGCCAGCAGTTACCAGTCAGGGAAAACCGGGGAGCTGTTTTTT. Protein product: CASSYQSGKTGELFF.

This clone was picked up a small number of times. CDR3 sequence: CAWSVMLETEAFF. DNA for the CDR3: TGTGCCTGGAGTGTAATGTTGGAAACGGAAGCTTTCTTT. The chain couples TRBV30 to TRBJ1-1, with D hard to call. Germline V lookup: CDR1 GTSNPN, CDR2 SVGIG (reference sequence). Trimming pared 0 bases from V and 8 bases from J, leaving 13 bases between. The CDR3 runs 13 residues.

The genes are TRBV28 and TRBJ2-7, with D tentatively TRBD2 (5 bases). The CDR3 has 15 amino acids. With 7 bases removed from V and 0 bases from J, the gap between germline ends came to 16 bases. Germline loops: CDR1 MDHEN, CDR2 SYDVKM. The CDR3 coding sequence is TGTGCCAGCATGCCTAGCTCCCAGAGCTCCTACGAGCAGTACTTC. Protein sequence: CASMPSSQSSYEQYF. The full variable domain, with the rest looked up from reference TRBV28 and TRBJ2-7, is DVKVTQSSRYLVKRTGEKVFLECVQDMDHENMFWYRQDPGLGLRLIYFSYDVKMKEKGDIPEGYSVSREKKERFSLILESASTNQTSMYLCASMPSSQSSYEQYFGPGTRLTVT.

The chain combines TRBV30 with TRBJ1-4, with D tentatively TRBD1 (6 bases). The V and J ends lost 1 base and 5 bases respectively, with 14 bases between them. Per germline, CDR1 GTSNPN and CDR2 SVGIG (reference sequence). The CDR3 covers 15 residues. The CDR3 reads CAWSGQGGQNEKLFF. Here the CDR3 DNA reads TGTGCCTGGAGTGGGCAGGGTGGACAGAATGAAAAACTGTTTTTT.

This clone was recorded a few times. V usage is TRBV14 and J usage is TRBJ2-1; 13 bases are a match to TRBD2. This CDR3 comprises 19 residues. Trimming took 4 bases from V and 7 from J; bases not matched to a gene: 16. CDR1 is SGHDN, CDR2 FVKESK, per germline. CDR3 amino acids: CASSLQGLAGDVKRNEQFF. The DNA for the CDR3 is TGTGCCAGCAGCCTTCAAGGACTAGCGGGAGACGTTAAGCGGAATGAGCAGTTCTTC. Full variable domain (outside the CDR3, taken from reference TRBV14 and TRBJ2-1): EAGVTQFPSHSVIEKGQTVTLRCDPISGHDNLYWYRRVMGKEIKFLLHFVKESKQDESGMPNNRFLAERTGGTYSTLKVQPAELEDSGVYFCASSLQGLAGDVKRNEQFFGPGTRLTVL.

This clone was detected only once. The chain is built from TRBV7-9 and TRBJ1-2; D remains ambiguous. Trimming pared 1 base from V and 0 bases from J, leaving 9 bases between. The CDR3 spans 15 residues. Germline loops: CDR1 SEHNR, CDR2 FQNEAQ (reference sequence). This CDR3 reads CASSLDRATNYGYTF. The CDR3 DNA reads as TGTGCCAGCAGCTTAGATCGAGCGACTAACTATGGCTACACCTTC.

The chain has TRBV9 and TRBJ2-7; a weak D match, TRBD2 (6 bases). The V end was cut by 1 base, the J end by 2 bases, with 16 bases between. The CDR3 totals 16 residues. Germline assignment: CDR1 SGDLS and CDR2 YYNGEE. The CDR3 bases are TGTGCCAGCAGCGTACGCGGGACGGCAGAGACCTACGAGCAGTACTTC. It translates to CASSVRGTAETYEQYF. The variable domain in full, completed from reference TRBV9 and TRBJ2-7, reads DSGVTQTPKHLITATGQRVTLRCSPRSGDLSVYWYQQSLDQGLQFLIQYYNGEERAKGNILERFSAQQFPDLHSELNLSSLELGDSALYFCASSVRGTAETYEQYFGPGTRLTVT.

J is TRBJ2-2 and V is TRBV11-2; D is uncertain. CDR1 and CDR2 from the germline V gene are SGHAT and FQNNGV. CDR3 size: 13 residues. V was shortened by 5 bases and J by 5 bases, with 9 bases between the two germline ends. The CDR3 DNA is TGTGCCAGCAGCCAGTCCCCAACCGGGGAGCTGTTTTTT. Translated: CASSQSPTGELFF. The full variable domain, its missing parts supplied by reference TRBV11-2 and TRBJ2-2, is EAGVAQSPRYKIIEKRQSVAFWCNPISGHATLYWYQQILGQGPKLLIQFQNNGVVDDSQLPKDRFSAERLKGVDSTLKIQPAKLEDSAVYLCASSQSPTGELFFGEGSRLTVL.

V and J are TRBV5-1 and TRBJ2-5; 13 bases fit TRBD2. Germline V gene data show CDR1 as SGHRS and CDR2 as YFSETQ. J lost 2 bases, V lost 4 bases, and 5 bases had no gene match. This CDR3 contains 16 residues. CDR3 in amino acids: CASSRGLAGPQETQYF. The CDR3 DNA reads TGCGCCAGCAGCCGGGGACTAGCGGGACCACAAGAGACCCAGTACTTC.

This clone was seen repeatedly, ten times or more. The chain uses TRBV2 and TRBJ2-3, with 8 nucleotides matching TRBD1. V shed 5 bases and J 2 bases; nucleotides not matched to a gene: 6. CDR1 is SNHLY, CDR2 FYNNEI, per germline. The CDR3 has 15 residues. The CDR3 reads CASSQGTGLTDTQYF. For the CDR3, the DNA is TGTGCCAGCAGTCAAGGGACAGGCCTCACAGATACGCAGTATTTT. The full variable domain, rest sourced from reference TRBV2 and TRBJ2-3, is EPEVTQTPSHQVTQMGQEVILRCVPISNHLYFYWYRQILGQKVEFLVSFYNNEISEKSEIFDDQFSVERPDGSNFTLKIRSTKLEDSAMYFCASSQGTGLTDTQYFGPGTRLTVL.

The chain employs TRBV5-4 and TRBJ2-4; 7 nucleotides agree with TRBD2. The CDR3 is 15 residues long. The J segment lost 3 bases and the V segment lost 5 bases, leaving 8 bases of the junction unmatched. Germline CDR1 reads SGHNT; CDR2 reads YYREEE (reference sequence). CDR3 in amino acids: CASSQDSGRKNIQYF. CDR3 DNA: TGTGCCAGCAGTCAGGATAGCGGGCGCAAAAACATTCAGTACTTC.

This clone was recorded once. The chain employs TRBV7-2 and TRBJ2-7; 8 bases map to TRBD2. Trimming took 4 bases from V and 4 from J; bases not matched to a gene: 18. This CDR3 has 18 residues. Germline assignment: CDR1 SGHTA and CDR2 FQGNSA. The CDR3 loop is CASSSELPLRAGGYEQYF. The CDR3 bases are TGTGCCAGCAGCTCGGAGCTGCCCCTGAGGGCGGGGGGTTACGAGCAGTACTTC.

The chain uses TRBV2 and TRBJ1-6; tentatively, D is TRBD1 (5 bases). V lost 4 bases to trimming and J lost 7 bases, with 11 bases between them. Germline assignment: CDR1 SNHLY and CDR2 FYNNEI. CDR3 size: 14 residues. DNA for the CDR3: TGTGCCAGCAGTGCCGAGGGGTTAAATTCACCCCTCCACTTT. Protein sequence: CASSAEGLNSPLHF. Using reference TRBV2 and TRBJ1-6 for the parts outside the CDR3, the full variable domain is EPEVTQTPSHQVTQMGQEVILRCVPISNHLYFYWYRQILGQKVEFLVSFYNNEISEKSEIFDDQFSVERPDGSNFTLKIRSTKLEDSAMYFCASSAEGLNSPLHFGNGTRLTVT.

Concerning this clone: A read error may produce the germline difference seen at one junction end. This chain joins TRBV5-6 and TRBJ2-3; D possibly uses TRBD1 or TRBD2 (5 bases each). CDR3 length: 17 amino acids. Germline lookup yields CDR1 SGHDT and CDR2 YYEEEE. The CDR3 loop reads CASRLGEIRRSTDTQYF. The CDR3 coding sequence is TGTGCCAGCAGATTGGGGGAGATTCGGAGAAGCACAGATACGCAGTATTTT.

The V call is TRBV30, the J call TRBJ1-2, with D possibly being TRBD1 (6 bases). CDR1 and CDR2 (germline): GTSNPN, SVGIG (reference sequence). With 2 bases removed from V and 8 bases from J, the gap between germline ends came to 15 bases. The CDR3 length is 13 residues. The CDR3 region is CAWSLGTGMGYTF. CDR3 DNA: TGTGCCTGGAGTCTAGGAACAGGGATGGGCTACACCTTC.